This T cell receptor beta chain emerged from a study of cytotoxic CD8 clonotypes in ibrutinib-treated CLL. The overall study: Among the patients, roughly 12 presented as relapsed/refractory and about 16 as treatment-naive; 17 to 18 showed unmutated IGHV.

TCRdb's table, derived via immunoSEQ multiplex PCR, lists solely in-frame clones and lacks some. The sample records 300,000 to 350,000 clones, almost 80% being singletons. The germline CDR1 and CDR2 sequences are WSHSY and SAAADI. CDR3 length: 18 residues. V lost 4 bases, J lost 4 bases, and 19 bases stayed unmatched. The source of this sequence is a human donor with chronic lymphocytic leukemia. The sequencing here drew on PBMCs, taken before ibrutinib treatment. The V gene is TRBV10-2, the J gene TRBJ2-7; 7 bases are a match to TRBD2. The CDR3 here is CASSGGGGPVDSYYEQYF. CDR3 sequence (DNA): TGCGCCAGCAGTGGTGGGGGAGGGCCAGTTGATTCCTATTACGAGCAGTACTTC.